Listed here are 22 T cell receptor beta chains from one sample, sequenced in a study of T-cell reconstitution after alpha-beta-depleted transplantation in children. Preparation of the TCRbeta library involved a method that used unique molecular identifiers. TCRdb fed the PCR reads into MiXCR, producing one record per CDR3 protein. The profile covers roughly 350,000 distinct CDR3 sequences, with 10% appearing a single time and 2% to 3% taken by the ten largest. The sequenced sample was PBMCs from the stem cell graft donor, obtained from the stem cell graft. These receptors were collected from a human donor who donated a stem cell graft to a child with acute lymphoblastic leukemia.

V usage is TRBV7-9 and J usage is TRBJ1-4; possible D gene TRBD1, 5 bases. Trimming removed 2 bases at V and 7 bases at J, with 17 bases between. The germline V gene encodes CDR1 SEHNR and CDR2 FQNEAQ (reference sequence). The CDR3 spans 16 residues. CDR3 region: CASSLIIWAQGEKLFF. CDR3 nucleotide sequence: TGTGCCAGCAGCTTAATCATCTGGGCTCAGGGTGAAAAACTGTTTTTT.

V gene TRBV29-1 combines with J gene TRBJ2-1; D remains ambiguous. The CDR3 has 11 amino acids. The V gene's germline CDR1 is SQVTM and CDR2 ANQGSEA. Trimming removed 3 bases at V and 6 bases at J, with 6 bases between. CDR3 DNA sequence: TGCAGCGTTGACAACGGCAATGAGCAGTTCTTC. Its protein product is CSVDNGNEQFF.

This clonotype has a handful of counts. The J gene is TRBJ2-2, the V gene TRBV12-5; 9 bases map to TRBD2. Trimming at V came to 0 bases and at J to 0 bases, leaving 5 bases not matched to a gene. CDR1 and CDR2 from the germline V gene are LGHNT and FRNRAP. The CDR3 length is 18 residues. CDR3 region: CASGLVQGLATNTGELFF. The DNA of the CDR3 is TGTGCTAGTGGTTTGGTACAAGGACTAGCGACGAACACCGGGGAGCTGTTTTTT.

V and J are TRBV27 and TRBJ2-4; D unresolved. V gave up 4 bases and J gave up 5 bases, with 18 bases separating them. The CDR3 covers 16 residues. The V gene's germline CDR1 is MNHEY and CDR2 SMNVEV (reference sequence). In DNA form, the CDR3 reads TGTGCCAGCAGTTCCGTTAGAGCCAGCCCTGAAAACATTCAGTACTTC. Translation: CASSSVRASPENIQYF.

This clonotype was detected ten times or more. The chain carries TRBV20-1 and TRBJ1-1; the D is unclear. The CDR3 runs 12 residues. With 0 bases removed from V and 11 bases from J, the gap between germline ends came to 13 bases. CDR1 is DFQATT, CDR2 SNEGSKA, per germline (reference sequence). The CDR3 region is CSAREPGVLAFF. CDR3 in DNA: TGCAGTGCTAGAGAACCTGGGGTTCTGGCTTTCTTT.

The gene calls are TRBV21-1 and TRBJ2-7; the D call of TRBD1 is as the table states it, not checked on the DNA. TRBV21-1 corresponds to a pseudogene. The CDR3 consists of 14 residues. CDR3 region: CANRSTGVIYEQYF. The CDR3 coding sequence is TGTGCCAACAGATCGACAGGGGTGATTTACGAGCAGTACTTC.

With regard to this clonotype: The junction and the germline gene differ at one end; a read error may be behind it. The chain links TRBV20-1 to TRBJ2-1, with 7 bases identical to TRBD2. This CDR3 has 16 amino acids. Per germline, CDR1 DFQATT and CDR2 SNEGSKA (reference sequence). The CDR3, as DNA: TGCTGTGCTCCCCCCCTAGCGGCTAGCTCCTACAATGAGCAGTTCTTC. Translated: CCAPPLAASSYNEQFF.

This clonotype was seen more than once but under ten times. The rearrangement joins TRBV29-1 to TRBJ2-3; 11 nucleotides align to TRBD2. Germline V gives CDR1 SQVTM, CDR2 ANQGSEA. The CDR3 sequence is 15 residues long. The trim removed 1 base at V and 0 bases at J, leaving 0 bases unmatched. This CDR3 reads CSVEGTSGSTDTQYF. CDR3 nucleotide sequence: TGCAGCGTTGAAGGGACTAGCGGGAGCACAGATACGCAGTATTTT.

This clonotype occurred a few times. The gene calls are TRBV5-1 and TRBJ2-1; a possible D gene is TRBD1 (6 bases). Germline CDR1 is SGHRS and CDR2 is YFSETQ. The CDR3 runs 15 residues. The V and J ends lost 4 bases and 7 bases respectively, with 18 bases between them. CDR3 nucleotides: TGCGCCAGCAGCCTTAGCGTCAGAGGGGGAAATGAGCAGTTCTTC. This sequence encodes CASSLSVRGGNEQFF.

This clonotype has a count of ten or more. This chain joins TRBV9 and TRBJ2-1; D uncertain. Germline V lookup: CDR1 SGDLS, CDR2 YYNGEE. This CDR3 spans 14 amino acids. Trimming left V 0 bases short and J 9 bases short, with 13 bases between. CDR3 amino acids: CASSVAIMPSEQFF. For the CDR3, the DNA is TGTGCCAGCAGCGTAGCTATTATGCCAAGTGAGCAGTTCTTC. Using reference TRBV9 and TRBJ2-1 for the parts outside the CDR3, the full variable domain is DSGVTQTPKHLITATGQRVTLRCSPRSGDLSVYWYQQSLDQGLQFLIQYYNGEERAKGNILERFSAQQFPDLHSELNLSSLELGDSALYFCASSVAIMPSEQFFGPGTRLTVL.

V and J are TRBV6-5 and TRBJ1-1, with D hard to call. CDR3 length equals 13 residues. Germline V lookup: CDR1 MNHEY, CDR2 SVGAGI. With 0 bases removed from V and 3 bases from J, the gap between germline ends came to 5 bases. In DNA, the CDR3 is TGTGCCAGCAGTTACTCGGGGTACACTGAAGCTTTCTTT. Translated: CASSYSGYTEAFF.

CDR3 in DNA: TGCAGCGCAGGGCGGACAGAGAGCGCCGGGGAGCTGTTTTTT. As protein: CSAGRTESAGELFF. V is TRBV29-1 and J is TRBJ2-2; D is possibly TRBD1 (6 bases). The germline gives CDR1 SQVTM, CDR2 ANQGSEA. Trimming removed 7 bases at V and 6 bases at J, with 18 bases between. This CDR3 has 14 amino acids.

The chain links TRBV4-2 to TRBJ1-1; no clear D. Between the trimmed V and J ends, which lost 0 bases and 0 bases, there was a span of 8 bases. The germline gives CDR1 LGHNA, CDR2 YNFKEQ. The CDR3 consists of 15 residues. CDR3 protein: CASSQETSLNTEAFF. The CDR3 nucleotides are TGTGCCAGCAGCCAAGAAACCAGCCTGAACACTGAAGCTTTCTTT.

At least ten counts were recorded for this clonotype. The chain has TRBV28 and TRBJ2-7; tentatively, D is TRBD2 (6 bases). The ends were cut back, 3 bases at V and 2 bases at J, with 14 bases in the middle. Germline V gene lookup returns CDR1 MDHEN and CDR2 SYDVKM. This CDR3 is built from 15 residues. The CDR3 spells CASSFRSGRPYEQYF. The CDR3 coding sequence is TGTGCCAGCAGTTTTAGGTCGGGGAGGCCCTACGAGCAGTACTTC.

J is TRBJ2-1 and V is TRBV20-1, with 10 bases that match TRBD2. Germline CDR1 reads DFQATT; CDR2 reads SNEGSKA (reference sequence). V dropped 5 bases and J dropped 7; count of bases not matched to a gene: 8. The CDR3 consists of 14 residues. In nucleotides, the CDR3 is TGCAGTGCTCTTCTAGCGGGAGTGTCGAATGAGCAGTTCTTC. This codes for CSALLAGVSNEQFF.

This clonotype was found many times. This chain connects TRBV5-5 to TRBJ2-7; D unresolved. The germline V gene encodes CDR1 SGHKS and CDR2 YYEKEE (reference sequence). CDR3 length: 13 residues. Trimming cost V 1 base and J 3 bases, with 8 bases left between them. In DNA form, the CDR3 reads TGTGCCAGCAGCTTGCGTCAGCGCTACGAGCAGTACTTC. This encodes CASSLRQRYEQYF.

The chain recombines TRBV20-1 with TRBJ2-2; unclear D gene. The CDR3 consists of 14 residues. Trimming pared 0 bases from V and 2 bases from J, leaving 7 bases between. CDR1 and CDR2 from the germline V gene are DFQATT and SNEGSKA (reference sequence). CDR3 loop: CSARDTGNTGELFF. CDR3 DNA: TGCAGTGCTAGAGATACCGGTAACACCGGGGAGCTGTTTTTT.

The chain couples TRBV7-8 to TRBJ2-7, with D maybe TRBD2 (6 bases). CDR1 and CDR2 from the germline V gene are SGHVS and FQNEAQ. Trimming cost V 5 bases and J 3 bases, with 14 bases left between them. The CDR3 consists of 14 residues. The CDR3 DNA reads as TGTGCCAGCAGCATCGGGAGAGGTCGCTACGAGCAGTACTTC. Translated: CASSIGRGRYEQYF. Together with reference TRBV7-8 and TRBJ2-7, the CDR3 gives the full variable domain: GAGVSQSPRYKVAKRGQDVALRCDPISGHVSLFWYQQALGQGPEFLTYFQNEAQLDKSGLPSDRFFAERPEGSVSTLKIQRTQQEDSAVYLCASSIGRGRYEQYFGPGTRLTVT.

The CDR3 sequence is CASSFWLADASEQYF. The CDR3 DNA is TGTGCCAGCAGTTTTTGGTTAGCTGATGCGTCCGAGCAGTACTTC. The genes are TRBV12-3 or TRBV12-4 and TRBJ2-7; no reliable D call. The CDR3 is 15 amino acids. Trimming stripped 3 bases from V and 6 bases from J, with 18 bases between.

This clonotype was found a few times. DNA for the CDR3: TGTGCCAGCAGCTTCAAGCCCGGGGCAGGGTCTAACTATGGCTACACCTTC. Residues: CASSFKPGAGSNYGYTF. The rearrangement uses TRBV7-9 and TRBJ1-2, with D perhaps TRBD1 (5 bases). Germline V gives CDR1 SEHNR, CDR2 FQNEAQ (reference sequence). CDR3 length: 17 amino acids. V was cut by 3 bases and J by 0 bases, with 17 bases left in between.

This clonotype was detected only a few times. The V call is TRBV29-1, the J call TRBJ2-7; D call uncertain. Trimming left V 7 bases short and J 4 bases short, with 8 bases between. The CDR3 sequence is 10 residues long. Germline CDR1 and CDR2: SQVTM and ANQGSEA. Here the CDR3 DNA reads TGCAGCGCCATGGCTTACGAGCAGTACTTC. This translates into CSAMAYEQYF.

This clonotype was seen only a few times. In nucleotides, the CDR3 is TGTGCCAGCAGCACCTCACTAGCGGGCCTTAGCACAGATACGCAGTATTTT. This sequence encodes CASSTSLAGLSTDTQYF. The rearrangement uses TRBV7-9 and TRBJ2-3; 9 positions agree with TRBD2. The ends lost 5 bases at V and 0 bases at J; junction bases unmatched: 9. The CDR3 contains 17 residues. Germline CDR1 reads SEHNR; CDR2 reads FQNEAQ (reference sequence).